The 15 T cell receptor beta chains in this list originate from one sample, sequenced in a study of T-cell reconstitution after alpha-beta-depleted transplantation in children. It was with unique molecular identifiers that the TCRbeta library was prepared. TCRdb reprocessed the PCR reads with MiXCR, giving one entry per CDR3 protein. In the table there are about 110,000 distinct CDR3 sequences, roughly 23% of which are singletons. Here the sequenced sample was PBMCs, mostly from graft donor cells, taken 180 days after TCRalphabeta/CD19-depleted stem cell transplant. The receptors come from a male patient between 2 and 9 years old who had a stem cell transplant for chronic granulomatous disease, so the T cells may come from the graft donor.

This clonotype was detected many times. The rearrangement uses TRBV20-1 and TRBJ2-2, with D possibly matching TRBD1 (6 bases). Germline CDR1 is DFQATT and CDR2 is SNEGSKA (reference sequence). Trimming cost V 6 bases and J 0 bases, with 14 bases left between them. The CDR3 spans 15 residues. Written as DNA, the CDR3 is TGCAGTGCACCTCAGGGGCGGGCGAACACCGGGGAGCTGTTTTTT. Amino acid sequence: CSAPQGRANTGELFF.

This clonotype turned up a few times. The chain has TRBV5-1 and TRBJ2-5; D is undetermined. The V end lost 6 bases, the J end lost 7 bases, and 10 bases lay between the germline ends. This CDR3 comprises 11 residues. The germline V gene has CDR1 SGHRS and CDR2 YFSETQ. CDR3 nucleotides: TGCGCCAGCACTACAACCGGGACCCAGTACTTC. The encoded protein is CASTTTGTQYF.

This clonotype was counted many times. The chain recombines TRBV15 with TRBJ1-4; possibly TRBD1 for D (5 bases). V lost 0 bases to trimming and J lost 1 base, with 6 bases between them. Germline V gives CDR1 LNHNV, CDR2 YYDKDF (reference sequence). The CDR3 spans 15 residues. The CDR3 coding sequence is TGTGCCACCAGCAGAGATAGGGGAACTAATGAAAAACTGTTTTTT. This translates into CATSRDRGTNEKLFF.

There are many counts of this clonotype. The rearrangement uses TRBV7-9 and TRBJ1-1; D might be TRBD1 (5 bases). V was shortened by 4 bases and J by 0 bases, with 18 bases between the two germline ends. Looked up from germline, CDR1 is SEHNR and CDR2 is FQNEAQ (reference sequence). The CDR3 length is 17 residues. Here the CDR3 DNA reads TGTGCCAGCAGCTCGCCCATCGCTGGGACGGTGAACACTGAAGCTTTCTTT. It translates to CASSSPIAGTVNTEAFF.

This clonotype appeared once. The chain has TRBV5-1 and TRBJ1-2, with 7 bases aligning to TRBD1. Germline values: CDR1 SGHRS, CDR2 YFSETQ. V shed 0 bases and J 2 bases; nucleotides not matched to a gene: 4. The CDR3 has 15 residues. The CDR3 sequence: CASSLAPTGNYGYTF. Here the CDR3 DNA reads TGCGCCAGCAGCTTGGCCCCGACAGGGAACTATGGCTACACCTTC.

This rearrangement joins TRBV9 to TRBJ2-1; D is ambiguous. Germline V gives CDR1 SGDLS, CDR2 YYNGEE. The CDR3 consists of 13 residues. Deletions cut 2 bases from V and 6 bases from J, with 9 bases between. CDR3 coding DNA: TGTGCCAGCAGCGTCTGGGGAATCAATGAGCAGTTCTTC. Protein sequence: CASSVWGINEQFF. The full variable domain, in which reference TRBV9 and TRBJ2-1 provide the parts outside the CDR3, is DSGVTQTPKHLITATGQRVTLRCSPRSGDLSVYWYQQSLDQGLQFLIQYYNGEERAKGNILERFSAQQFPDLHSELNLSSLELGDSALYFCASSVWGINEQFFGPGTRLTVL.

This rearrangement joins TRBV29-1 to TRBJ2-7; D remains unclear. CDR1 SQVTM and CDR2 ANQGSEA come from the germline V gene. The CDR3 length is 14 residues. With 4 bases removed from V and 2 bases from J, the gap between germline ends came to 15 bases. CDR3: CSVGNPKPTYEQYF. CDR3 in DNA: TGCAGCGTTGGAAACCCCAAACCAACCTACGAGCAGTACTTC.

This clonotype was detected ten times or more. This chain links TRBV20-1 with TRBJ2-3, with D possibly being TRBD1 (5 bases). The CDR3 has 16 amino acids. Germline V gene data show CDR1 as DFQATT and CDR2 as SNEGSKA (reference sequence). V was shortened by 3 bases and J by 0 bases, with 16 bases between the two germline ends. CDR3 in amino acids: CSASPLQALSTDTQYF. The CDR3 DNA sequence: TGCAGTGCTAGCCCACTACAGGCCTTGAGCACAGATACGCAGTATTTT.

This clonotype was seen many times. This chain links TRBV29-1 with TRBJ1-2; 7 bases are shared with TRBD1. Germline trimming cut 7 bases from V and 3 bases from J; bases unmatched to any gene: 11. The germline V gene encodes CDR1 SQVTM and CDR2 ANQGSEA. The CDR3 has 14 amino acids. As DNA, the CDR3 is TGCAGCGCTACCCCTGGAGGGACAGACTATGGCTACACCTTC. It codes for CSATPGGTDYGYTF.

The chain links TRBV20-1 to TRBJ2-3, with a tentative D call TRBD1 (5 bases). The CDR3 has 13 amino acids. Trimming took off 1 base at V and 2 bases at J, with 7 bases between the two ends. Germline V gene lookup returns CDR1 DFQATT and CDR2 SNEGSKA (reference sequence). CDR3 region: CSARGGATDTQYF. CDR3 nucleotides: TGCAGTGCTAGAGGTGGGGCCACAGATACGCAGTATTTT.

This clonotype was seen repeatedly, ten times or more. The chain couples TRBV5-1 to TRBJ2-1; D unclear. The CDR3 is made up of 13 amino acids. The germline gives CDR1 SGHRS, CDR2 YFSETQ. Trimming stripped 4 bases from V and 12 bases from J, with 17 bases between. The CDR3 DNA follows: TGCGCCAGCAGCCCATTAAAGGGTTTCGGGCAGTTCTTC. Protein sequence: CASSPLKGFGQFF.

The chain couples TRBV7-2 to TRBJ2-7; tentatively, D is TRBD2 (5 bases). The CDR3 covers 12 residues. Per the germline V gene, CDR1 is SGHTA and CDR2 is FQGNSA. Trimming removed 5 bases from V and 6 bases from J, with 11 bases in between. CDR3 bases: TGTGCCAGCAGCCGCTCTAGCCGCGAGCAGTACTTC. Amino acids: CASSRSSREQYF.

This clonotype was detected ten times or more. V is TRBV5-5 and J is TRBJ2-2, with TRBD1 matching over 8 bases. CDR3 length: 17 amino acids. Trimming cost V 2 bases and J 1 base; bases outside gene matches: 7. Germline V gives CDR1 SGHKS, CDR2 YYEKEE (reference sequence). CDR3 sequence reads: CASSLNLGTGNTGELFF. The CDR3 DNA follows: TGTGCCAGCAGCTTAAACCTTGGGACAGGGAACACCGGGGAGCTGTTTTTT.

This clonotype showed up many times. The J gene is TRBJ1-5, the V gene TRBV12-3 or TRBV12-4; the match to TRBD1 covers 9 bases. The CDR3 has 17 amino acids. The J segment lost 2 bases and the V segment lost 7 bases, leaving 12 bases of the junction unmatched. In nucleotides, the CDR3 is TGTGCCAGCAATTTTGCCGGGACAGGGAATCGCAATCAGCCCCAGCATTTT. Translation: CASNFAGTGNRNQPQHF.

This clonotype was observed a handful of times. This sequence joins TRBV5-1 and TRBJ2-7; 8 bases match TRBD1. This CDR3 comprises 12 residues. V was pared by 6 bases and J by 6 bases, with 5 bases of the junction left unmatched. Germline CDR1 reads SGHRS; CDR2 reads YFSETQ. This CDR3 reads CASTPGGGEQYF. Here the CDR3 DNA reads TGCGCCAGCACGCCAGGGGGCGGCGAGCAGTACTTC.